This TCR beta chain derives from a study of T cells in Graves' hyperthyroidism and ophthalmopathy. The CDR3 runs 14 residues. Looked up from germline, CDR1 is SNHLY and CDR2 is FYNNEI. V dropped 6 bases and J dropped 2 bases, with 14 bases sitting between them. The TCR beta CDR3 regions underwent amplification using RNA transcripts as the source. A first-round RT-PCR of the TCR CDR3 used the HTBI primer set. TCRdb reprocessed the multiplex PCR reads via MiXCR and lists one record per CDR3 protein. This repertoire shows roughly 300,000 distinct CDR3 sequences, approximately 22% found once; its top ten account for about 50%.

This chain uses TRBV2 with TRBJ2-7, with D perhaps matching TRBD1 or TRBD2 (5 bases each). This clonotype was sampled from a woman between 45 and 65 years old with Graves' hyperthyroidism. Sequencing was performed on blood. CDR3 protein: CASSYRDGAYEQYF. As DNA, the CDR3 is TGTGCCAGCAGCTACCGGGACGGTGCCTACGAGCAGTACTTC.